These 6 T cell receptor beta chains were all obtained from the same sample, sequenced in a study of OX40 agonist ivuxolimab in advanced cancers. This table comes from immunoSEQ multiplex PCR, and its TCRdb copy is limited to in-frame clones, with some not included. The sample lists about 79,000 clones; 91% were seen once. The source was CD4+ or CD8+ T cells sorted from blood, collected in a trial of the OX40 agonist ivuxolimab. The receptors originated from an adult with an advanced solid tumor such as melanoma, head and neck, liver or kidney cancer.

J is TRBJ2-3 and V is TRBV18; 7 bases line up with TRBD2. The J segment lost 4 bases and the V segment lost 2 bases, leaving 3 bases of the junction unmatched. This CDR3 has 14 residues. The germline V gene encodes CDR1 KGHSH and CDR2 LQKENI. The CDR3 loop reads CASSPGRAPDTQYF. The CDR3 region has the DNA TGTGCCAGCTCACCAGGGAGGGCCCCAGATACGCAGTATTTT. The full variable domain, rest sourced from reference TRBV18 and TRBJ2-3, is NAGVMQNPRHLVRRRGQEARLRCSPMKGHSHVYWYRQLPEEGLKFMVYLQKENIIDESGMPKERFSAEFPKEGPSILRIQQVVRGDSAAYFCASSPGRAPDTQYFGPGTRLTVL.

The CDR3 protein is CASNQAGRADTQYF. CDR3 bases: TGTGCCAGCAACCAGGCAGGGCGGGCAGATACGCAGTATTTT. The genes are TRBV6-5 and TRBJ2-3; D may correspond to TRBD1 or TRBD2 (5 bases each). The germline V gene has CDR1 MNHEY and CDR2 SVGAGI. CDR3 size: 14 residues. Trimming took 7 bases from V and 4 from J, leaving 15 bases between them.

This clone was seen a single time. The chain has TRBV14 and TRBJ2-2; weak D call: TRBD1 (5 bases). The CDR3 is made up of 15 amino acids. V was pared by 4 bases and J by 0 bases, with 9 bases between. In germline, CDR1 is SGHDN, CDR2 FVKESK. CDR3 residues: CASSPGHPNTGELFF. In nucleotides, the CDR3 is TGTGCCAGCAGCCCTGGACATCCGAACACCGGGGAGCTGTTTTTT.

CDR3 amino acids: CASIQGEKLFF. The CDR3 nucleotides are TGTGCCAGCATACAGGGGGAAAAACTGTTTTTT. The chain links TRBV6-6 to TRBJ1-4; TRBD1 matches 7 bases. The CDR3 has 11 amino acids. The V segment lost 7 bases and the J segment 8 bases; nucleotides outside the gene matches: 1. Germline V gives CDR1 MNHNY, CDR2 SVGAGI (reference sequence).

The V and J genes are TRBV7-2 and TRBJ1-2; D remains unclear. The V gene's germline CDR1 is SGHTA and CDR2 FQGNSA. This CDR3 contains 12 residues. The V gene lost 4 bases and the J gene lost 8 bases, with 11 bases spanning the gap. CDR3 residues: CASSSPPGGYTF. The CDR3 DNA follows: TGTGCCAGCAGCTCACCCCCCGGGGGCTACACCTTC.

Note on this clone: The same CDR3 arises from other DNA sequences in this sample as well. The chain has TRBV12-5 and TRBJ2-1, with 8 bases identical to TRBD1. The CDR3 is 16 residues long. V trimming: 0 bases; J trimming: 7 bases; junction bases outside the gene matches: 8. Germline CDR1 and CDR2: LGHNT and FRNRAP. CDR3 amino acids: CASGLVPGQGVNEQFF. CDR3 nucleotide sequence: TGTGCTAGTGGTTTGGTACCCGGACAGGGTGTGAATGAGCAGTTCTTC.